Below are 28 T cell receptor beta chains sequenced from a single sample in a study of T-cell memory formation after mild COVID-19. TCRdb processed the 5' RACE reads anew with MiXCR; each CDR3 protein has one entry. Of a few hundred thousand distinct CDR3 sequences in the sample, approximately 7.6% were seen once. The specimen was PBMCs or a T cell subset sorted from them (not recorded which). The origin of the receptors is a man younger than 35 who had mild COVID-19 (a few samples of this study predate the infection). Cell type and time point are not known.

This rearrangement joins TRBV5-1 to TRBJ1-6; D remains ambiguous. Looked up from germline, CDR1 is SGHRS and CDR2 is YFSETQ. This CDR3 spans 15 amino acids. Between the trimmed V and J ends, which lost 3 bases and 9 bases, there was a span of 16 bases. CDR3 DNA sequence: TGCGCCAGCAGCTCGGCAGGTGACAACTTTTCACCCCTCCACTTT. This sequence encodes CASSSAGDNFSPLHF.

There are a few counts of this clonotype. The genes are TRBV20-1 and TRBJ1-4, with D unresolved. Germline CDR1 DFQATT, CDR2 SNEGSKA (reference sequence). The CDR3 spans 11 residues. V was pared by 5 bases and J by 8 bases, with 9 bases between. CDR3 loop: CSAWVWEKLFF. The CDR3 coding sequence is TGCAGTGCTTGGGTTTGGGAAAAACTGTTTTTT.

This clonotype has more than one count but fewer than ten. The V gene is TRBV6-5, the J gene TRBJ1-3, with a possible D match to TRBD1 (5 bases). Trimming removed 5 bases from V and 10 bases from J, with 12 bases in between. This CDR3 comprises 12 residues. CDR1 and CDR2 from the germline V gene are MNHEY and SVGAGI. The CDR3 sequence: CASSTRTRTIYF. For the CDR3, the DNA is TGTGCCAGCAGTACCCGGACAAGGACCATATATTTT.

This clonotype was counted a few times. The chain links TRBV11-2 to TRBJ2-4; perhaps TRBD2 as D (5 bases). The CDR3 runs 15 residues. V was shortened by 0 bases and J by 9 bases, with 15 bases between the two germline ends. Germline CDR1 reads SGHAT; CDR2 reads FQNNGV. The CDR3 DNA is TGTGCCAGCAGCTTAGATCTGTACCAGCGGCGCATTCAGTACTTC. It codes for CASSLDLYQRRIQYF.

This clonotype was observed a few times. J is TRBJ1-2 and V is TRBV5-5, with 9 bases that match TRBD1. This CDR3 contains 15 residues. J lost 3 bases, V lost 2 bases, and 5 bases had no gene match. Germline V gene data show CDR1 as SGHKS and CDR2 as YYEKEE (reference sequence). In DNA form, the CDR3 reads TGTGCCAGCAGCTTTACAGGGGGCGCGGACTATGGCTACACCTTC. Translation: CASSFTGGADYGYTF.

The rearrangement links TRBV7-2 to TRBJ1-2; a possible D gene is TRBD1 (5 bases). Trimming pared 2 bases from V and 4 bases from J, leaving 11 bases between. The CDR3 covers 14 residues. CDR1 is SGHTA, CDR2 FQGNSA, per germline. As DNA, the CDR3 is TGTGCCAGCAGCTTAAGTCAGGGCATCTATGGCTACACCTTC. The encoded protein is CASSLSQGIYGYTF.

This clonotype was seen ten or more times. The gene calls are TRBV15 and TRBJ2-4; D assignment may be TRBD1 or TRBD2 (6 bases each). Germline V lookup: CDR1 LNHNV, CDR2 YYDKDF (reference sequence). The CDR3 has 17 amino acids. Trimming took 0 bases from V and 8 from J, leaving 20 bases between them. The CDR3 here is CATSRDKLGHPGDIQYF. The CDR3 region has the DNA TGTGCCACCAGCAGAGATAAGTTGGGACACCCGGGGGACATTCAGTACTTC. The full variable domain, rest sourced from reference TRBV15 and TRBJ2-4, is DAMVIQNPRYQVTQFGKPVTLSCSQTLNHNVMYWYQQKSSQAPKLLFHYYDKDFNNEADTPDNFQSRRPNTSFCFLDIRSPGLGDTAMYLCATSRDKLGHPGDIQYFGAGTRLSVL.

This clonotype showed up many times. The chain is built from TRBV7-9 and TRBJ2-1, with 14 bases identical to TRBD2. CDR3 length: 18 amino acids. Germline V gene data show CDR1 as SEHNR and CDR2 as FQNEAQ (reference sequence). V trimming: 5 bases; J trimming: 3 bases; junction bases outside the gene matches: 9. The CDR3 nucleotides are TGTGCCAGCAGCCCACTTGGACTAGCGGGGGGTATCTACAATGAGCAGTTCTTC. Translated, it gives CASSPLGLAGGIYNEQFF.

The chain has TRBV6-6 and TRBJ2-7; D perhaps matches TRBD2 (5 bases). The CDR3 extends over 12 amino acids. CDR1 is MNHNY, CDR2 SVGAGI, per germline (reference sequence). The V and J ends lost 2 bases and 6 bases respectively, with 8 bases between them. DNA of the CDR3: TGTGCCAGCAGTTACACGGGGTCCGAGCAGTACGTC. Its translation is CASSYTGSEQYV.

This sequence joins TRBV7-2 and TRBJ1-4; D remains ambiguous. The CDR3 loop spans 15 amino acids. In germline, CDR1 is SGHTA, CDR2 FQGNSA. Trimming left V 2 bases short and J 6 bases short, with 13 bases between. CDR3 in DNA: TGTGCCAGCAGCTTAAGCGGTGCCGGGGATGAAAAACTGTTTTTT. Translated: CASSLSGAGDEKLFF.

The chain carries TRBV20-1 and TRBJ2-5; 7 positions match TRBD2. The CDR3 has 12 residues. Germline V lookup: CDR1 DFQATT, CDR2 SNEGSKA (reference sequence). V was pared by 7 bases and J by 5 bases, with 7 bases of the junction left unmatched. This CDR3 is CSVTGGLETQYF. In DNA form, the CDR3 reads TGCAGTGTAACCGGGGGGTTGGAGACCCAGTACTTC.

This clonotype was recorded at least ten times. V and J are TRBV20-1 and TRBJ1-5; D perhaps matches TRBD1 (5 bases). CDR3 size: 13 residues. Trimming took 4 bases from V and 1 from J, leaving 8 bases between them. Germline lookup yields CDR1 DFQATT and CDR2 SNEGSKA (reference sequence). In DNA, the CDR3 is TGCAGTGCTATTGGGGCGAGCAATCAGCCCCAGCATTTT. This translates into CSAIGASNQPQHF.

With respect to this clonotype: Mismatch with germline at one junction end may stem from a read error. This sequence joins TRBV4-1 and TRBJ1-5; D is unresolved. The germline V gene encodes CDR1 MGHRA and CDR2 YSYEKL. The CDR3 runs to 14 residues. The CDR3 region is CDSSDVQSGQPQHF. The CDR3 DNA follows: TGCGACAGCAGTGATGTCCAGTCGGGTCAGCCCCAGCATTTT.

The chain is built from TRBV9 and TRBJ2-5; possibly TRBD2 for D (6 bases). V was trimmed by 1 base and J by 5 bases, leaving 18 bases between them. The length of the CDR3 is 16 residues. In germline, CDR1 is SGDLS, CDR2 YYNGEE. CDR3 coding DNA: TGTGCCAGCAGCGTAAGCGGGTCGGCAGGGACGGAGACCCAGTACTTC. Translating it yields CASSVSGSAGTETQYF.

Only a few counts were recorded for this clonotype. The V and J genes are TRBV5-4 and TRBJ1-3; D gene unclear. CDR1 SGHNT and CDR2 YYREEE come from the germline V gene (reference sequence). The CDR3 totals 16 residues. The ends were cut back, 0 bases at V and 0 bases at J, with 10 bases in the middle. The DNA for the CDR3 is TGTGCCAGCAGCTTGGCCGATCCGTTCTCTGGAAACACCATATATTTT. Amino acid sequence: CASSLADPFSGNTIYF. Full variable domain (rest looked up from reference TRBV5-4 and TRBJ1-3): ETGVTQSPTHLIKTRGQQVTLRCSSQSGHNTVSWYQQALGQGPQFIFQYYREEENGRGNFPPRFSGLQFPNYSSELNVNALELDDSALYLCASSLADPFSGNTIYFGEGSWLTVV.

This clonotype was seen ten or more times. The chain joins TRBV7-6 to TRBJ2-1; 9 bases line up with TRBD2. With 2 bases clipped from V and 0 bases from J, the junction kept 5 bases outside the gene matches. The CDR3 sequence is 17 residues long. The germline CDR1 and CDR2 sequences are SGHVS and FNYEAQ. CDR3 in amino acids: CASSLYRAGGSYNEQFF. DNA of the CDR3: TGTGCCAGCAGCTTATACAGAGCGGGGGGCTCCTACAATGAGCAGTTCTTC.

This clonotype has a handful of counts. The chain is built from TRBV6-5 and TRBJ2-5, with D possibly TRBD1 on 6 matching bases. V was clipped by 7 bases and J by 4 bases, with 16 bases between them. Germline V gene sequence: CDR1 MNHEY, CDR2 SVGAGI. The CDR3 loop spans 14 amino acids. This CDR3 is CASTMLQGGETQYF. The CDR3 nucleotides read TGTGCCAGCACCATGCTACAGGGCGGAGAGACCCAGTACTTC.

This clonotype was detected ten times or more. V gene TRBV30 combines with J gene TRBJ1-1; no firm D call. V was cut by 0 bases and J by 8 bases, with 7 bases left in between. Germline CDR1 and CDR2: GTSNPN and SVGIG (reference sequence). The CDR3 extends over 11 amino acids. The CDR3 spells CAWSVLREAFF. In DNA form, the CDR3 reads TGTGCCTGGAGTGTACTTAGAGAAGCTTTCTTT.

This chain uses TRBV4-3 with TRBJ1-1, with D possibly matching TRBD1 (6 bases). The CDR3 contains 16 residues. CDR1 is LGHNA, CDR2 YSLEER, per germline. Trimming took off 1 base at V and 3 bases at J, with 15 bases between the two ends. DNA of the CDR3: TGCGCCAGCAGCCAAGCGGGGCCGGGGGCGGACACTGAAGCTTTCTTT. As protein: CASSQAGPGADTEAFF.

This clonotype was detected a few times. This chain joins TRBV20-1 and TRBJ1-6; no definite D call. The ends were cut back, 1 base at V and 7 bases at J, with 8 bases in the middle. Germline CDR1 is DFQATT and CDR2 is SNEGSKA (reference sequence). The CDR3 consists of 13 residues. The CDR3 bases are TGCAGTGCTAGAGGCGACCGGAATTCACCCCTCCACTTT. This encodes CSARGDRNSPLHF.

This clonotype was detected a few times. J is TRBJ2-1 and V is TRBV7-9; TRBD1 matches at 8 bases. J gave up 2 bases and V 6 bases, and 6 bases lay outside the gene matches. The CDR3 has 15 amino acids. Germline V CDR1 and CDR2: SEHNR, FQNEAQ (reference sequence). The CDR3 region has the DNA TGTGCCAGCAGGAACGGACAGGGAGCCTACAATGAGCAGTTCTTC. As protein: CASRNGQGAYNEQFF. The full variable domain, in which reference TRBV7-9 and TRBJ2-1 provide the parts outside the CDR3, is DTGVSQNPRHKITKRGQNVTFRCDPISEHNRLYWYRQTLGQGPEFLTYFQNEAQLEKSRLLSDRFSAERPKGSFSTLEIQRTEQGDSAMYLCASRNGQGAYNEQFFGPGTRLTVL.

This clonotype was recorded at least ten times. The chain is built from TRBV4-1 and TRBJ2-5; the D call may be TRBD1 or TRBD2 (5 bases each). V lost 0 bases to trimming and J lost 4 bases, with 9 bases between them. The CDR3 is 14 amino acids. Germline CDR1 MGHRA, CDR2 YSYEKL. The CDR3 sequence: CASSQEERGETQYF. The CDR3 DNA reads TGCGCCAGCAGCCAAGAAGAGAGGGGAGAGACCCAGTACTTC.

Here the CDR3 reads CASSFEQGGTEAFF. In DNA, the CDR3 is TGTGCCAGCAGTTTCGAACAGGGCGGCACTGAAGCTTTCTTT. The chain employs TRBV12-3 or TRBV12-4 and TRBJ1-1, with D perhaps matching TRBD1 (6 bases). V lost 3 bases, J lost 4 bases, and 12 bases lay in between. The CDR3 covers 14 residues.

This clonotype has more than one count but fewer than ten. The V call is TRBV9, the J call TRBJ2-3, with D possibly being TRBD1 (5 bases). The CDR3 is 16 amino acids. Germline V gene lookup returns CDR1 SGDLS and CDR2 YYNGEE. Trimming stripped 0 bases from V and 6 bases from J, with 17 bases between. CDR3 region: CASSVGADNSGDTQYF. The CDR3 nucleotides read TGTGCCAGCAGCGTAGGGGCGGACAACTCAGGGGATACGCAGTATTTT.

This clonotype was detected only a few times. CDR3 sequence (DNA): TGTGCCAGCTCACAGGGGGTAGACTACGAGCAGTACTTC. Protein product: CASSQGVDYEQYF. V is TRBV7-2 and J is TRBJ2-7; 8 nucleotides align to TRBD1. The CDR3 is 13 amino acids. CDR1 and CDR2 from the germline V gene are SGHTA and FQGNSA. Trimming took 8 bases from V and 3 from J; bases not matched to a gene: 6.

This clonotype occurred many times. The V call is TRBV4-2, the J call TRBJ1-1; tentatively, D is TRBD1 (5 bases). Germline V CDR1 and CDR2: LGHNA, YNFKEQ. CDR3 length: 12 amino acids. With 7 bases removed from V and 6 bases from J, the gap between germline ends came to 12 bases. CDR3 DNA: TGTGCCAGCACCGACTGGGGGGCTGAAGCTTTCTTT. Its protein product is CASTDWGAEAFF.

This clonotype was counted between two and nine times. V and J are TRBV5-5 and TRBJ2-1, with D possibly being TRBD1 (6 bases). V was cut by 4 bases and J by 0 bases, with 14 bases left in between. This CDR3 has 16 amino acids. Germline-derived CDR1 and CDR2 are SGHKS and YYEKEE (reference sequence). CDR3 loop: CASSGTQGISYNEQFF. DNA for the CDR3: TGTGCCAGCAGCGGAACTCAGGGGATCTCCTACAATGAGCAGTTCTTC.

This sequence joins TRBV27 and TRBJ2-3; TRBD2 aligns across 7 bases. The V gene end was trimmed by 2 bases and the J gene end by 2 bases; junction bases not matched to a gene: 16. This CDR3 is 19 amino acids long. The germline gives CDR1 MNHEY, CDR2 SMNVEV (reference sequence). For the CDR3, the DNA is TGTGCCAGCAGTTTACGGGTTCGGGAGGTCAGAAAAGCCACAGATACGCAGTATTTT. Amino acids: CASSLRVREVRKATDTQYF.